This T cell receptor (beta chain) stems from a study of T cells in narcolepsy. Study-level results: Healthy controls reportedly lacked the autoreactive clonotypes serially found in patients' blood. Autoreactive HCRT-specific and TRIB2-specific clonotypes were marked in same-patient CSF-versus-blood CD4+ comparisons.

Of note for this clone: Antigen specificity is unknown.

TCRdb keeps only in-frame clones here, not all; method: immunoSEQ multiplex PCR. The sample has tens of thousands of clones; 70% to 90% are singletons. The CDR3 contains 13 residues. Germline V gene lookup returns CDR1 SGHTA and CDR2 FQGNSA. V lost 6 bases and J 5 bases, leaving 11 bases between the germline ends. The chain couples TRBV7-2 to TRBJ1-5; D is possibly TRBD1 (6 bases). The sequencing sample was made of CD45RA- memory CD4+ T cells from PBMCs. The TCR sequence derives from a human donor with narcolepsy. The CDR3 loop is CASSGRGDQPQHF. In nucleotides, the CDR3 is TGTGCCAGCAGTGGTAGGGGGGATCAGCCCCAGCATTTT.